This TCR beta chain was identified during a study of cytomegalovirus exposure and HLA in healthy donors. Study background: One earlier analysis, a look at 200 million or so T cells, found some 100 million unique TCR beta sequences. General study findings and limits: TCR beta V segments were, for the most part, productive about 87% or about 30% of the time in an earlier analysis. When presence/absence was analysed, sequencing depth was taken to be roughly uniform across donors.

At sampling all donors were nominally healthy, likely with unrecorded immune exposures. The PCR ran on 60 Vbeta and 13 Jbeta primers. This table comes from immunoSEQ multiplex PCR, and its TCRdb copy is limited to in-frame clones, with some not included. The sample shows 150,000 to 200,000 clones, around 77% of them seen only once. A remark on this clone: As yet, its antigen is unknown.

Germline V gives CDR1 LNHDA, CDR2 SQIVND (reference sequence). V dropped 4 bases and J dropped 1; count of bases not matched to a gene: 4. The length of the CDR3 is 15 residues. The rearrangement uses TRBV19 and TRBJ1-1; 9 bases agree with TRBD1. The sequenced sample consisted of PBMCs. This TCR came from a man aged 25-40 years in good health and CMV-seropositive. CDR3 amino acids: CASSTGQGENTEAFF. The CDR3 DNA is TGTGCCAGTAGTACGGGACAGGGTGAGAACACTGAAGCTTTCTTT.